The 30 T cell receptor beta chains reported below all come from one sample, sequenced in a study of T cells in women clearing cervical HPV infection. Here immunoSEQ multiplex PCR was the method, and the copy in TCRdb shows in-frame clones only, minus some. The repertoire table contains tens of thousands of clones. The sequenced sample was blood buffy coat. These receptors were taken from a woman aged 18-70 years with a cervical HPV16 infection that either progressed to CIN3+ or cleared (not recorded which).

Regarding this clone: The missing CDR3 end, 3 residues past where the read stops, is filled in from the germline J gene. This rearrangement joins TRBV10-3 to TRBJ1-5, with 8 positions matching TRBD1. The CDR3 is 16 residues long. The junction had 7 bases not matched to a gene; V was cut back by 2 bases and J by 4 bases. Per the germline V gene, CDR1 is ENHRY and CDR2 is SYGVKD. The sequenced CDR3 bases are TGTGCCATCAGTGAGCGAGACAGGGGCCGTAATCAGCCC. Its translation: CAISERDRGRNQP. The whole CDR3 reads CAISERDRGRNQPQHF.

About this clone itself: The junction differs from germline at one of its ends, possibly a read error. The read gets to within 3 residues of the CDR3 end, and the germline J gene fills in the rest. This chain joins TRBV18 and TRBJ1-1; D perhaps matches TRBD1 (5 bases). The CDR3 has 15 amino acids. CDR1 is KGHSH and CDR2 is LQKENI in the germline V gene. The CDR3 loop reads CASPPSGFMNTEAFF. Partial CDR3 DNA: TGTGCCAGCCCACCCTCAGGGTTTATGAACACTGAA.

A note on this clone: Coverage ceases 3 residues before the CDR3 finishes, and the germline J gene fills in the end. The chain recombines TRBV7-9 with TRBJ1-2; D might be TRBD1 (5 bases). The V gene's germline CDR1 is SEHNR and CDR2 FQNEAQ (reference sequence). Trimming removed 1 base from V and 6 bases from J, with 15 bases in between. The CDR3 runs to 15 residues. CDR3: CASSLVGREGDGYTF. The DNA read from the CDR3 is TGTGCCAGCAGCTTAGTGGGTCGGGAAGGGGATGGC.

In regard to this clone: The CDR3 goes on 3 residues after the read ends, and that part is filled in from the germline J gene. This chain connects TRBV7-9 to TRBJ2-4, with 8 bases that match TRBD1. CDR1 and CDR2 (germline): SEHNR, FQNEAQ (reference sequence). This CDR3 is 14 amino acids long. CDR3 in amino acids: CASSPRDRMVRQYF. The CDR3 DNA, read in part, is TGTGCCAGCAGCCCACGGGACAGGATGGTCCGT.

For this clone: The read falls 3 residues short of the CDR3 end, and the missing part is taken from the germline J gene. V usage is TRBV18 and J usage is TRBJ1-6; TRBD1 aligns across 12 bases. Germline V gene lookup returns CDR1 KGHSH and CDR2 LQKENI. The CDR3 runs 17 residues. V dropped 2 bases and J dropped 7; count of bases not matched to a gene: 6. The CDR3 sequence: CASSPLGTGGRNSPLHF. The DNA read from the CDR3 is TGTGCCAGCTCACCATTAGGGACAGGGGGCAGAAATTCACCC.

For this clone: The CDR3 end lies 3 residues beyond the end of the read and is filled in from the germline J gene. This chain connects TRBV5-1 to TRBJ1-6; a weak D match, TRBD1 (5 bases). CDR1 is SGHRS and CDR2 is YFSETQ in the germline V gene. The ends were cut back, 1 base at V and 5 bases at J, with 10 bases in the middle. The CDR3 sequence is 15 residues long. This chain's CDR3 is CASSLRQGNNSPLHF. Partial CDR3 DNA: TGCGCCAGCAGCTTGAGGCAGGGCAATAATTCACCC.

A word on this clone: The read gets to within 3 residues of the CDR3 end, and the germline J gene fills in the rest. This rearrangement joins TRBV19 to TRBJ2-2; D possibly matches TRBD1 or TRBD2 (5 bases each). This CDR3 spans 18 amino acids. Germline V gene sequence: CDR1 LNHDA, CDR2 SQIVND (reference sequence). CDR3: CASSEEAGIVGGANVLFF. The sequenced part of the CDR3 DNA is TGTGCCAGTAGTGAGGAGGCCGGGATAGTAGGTGGGGCCAACGTG.

A note on this clone: The CDR3 is cut off 3 residues early in the read; its end comes from the germline J gene. The rearrangement uses TRBV30 and TRBJ2-1, with D unclear. V lost 2 bases and J 5 bases, leaving 4 bases between the germline ends. Germline-derived CDR1 and CDR2 are GTSNPN and SVGIG (reference sequence). The CDR3 sequence is 11 residues long. The CDR3 region is CAWSLNNEQFF. The covered CDR3 bases are TGTGCCTGGAGTCTAAACAATGAG.

The covered CDR3 bases are TGTGCCAGCACCGAACAGGGGAGGCAGACC. Translation: CASTEQGRQT. The whole CDR3 sequence is CASTEQGRQTQYF. The chain joins TRBV2 to TRBJ2-5; possible D gene TRBD1, 7 bases. The read terminates 3 residues ahead of where the CDR3 ends, so the germline J gene completes it. From germline, CDR1 is SNHLY and CDR2 FYNNEI. The V and J ends lost 7 bases and 6 bases respectively, with 15 bases between them. This CDR3 contains 13 residues.

To note about this clone: The CDR3 goes on 3 residues after the read ends, and that part is filled in from the germline J gene. This rearrangement joins TRBV27 to TRBJ2-2; 8 bases match TRBD1. V was pared by 3 bases and J by 0 bases, with 0 bases of the junction left unmatched. Per the germline V gene, CDR1 is MNHEY and CDR2 is SMNVEV (reference sequence). The CDR3 runs 15 residues. Partial CDR3 DNA: TGTGCCAGCAGTTTGGGACAGGCGAACACCGGGGAG. Translation: CASSLGQANTGE. The full CDR3 protein is CASSLGQANTGELFF.

Points on this clone: The read ends 3 residues before the CDR3 terminus; that terminus is restored from the germline J gene. J is TRBJ1-2 and V is TRBV18; D is possibly TRBD1 (6 bases). The CDR3 covers 16 residues. Germline CDR1 and CDR2: KGHSH and LQKENI. Trimming left V 5 bases short and J 7 bases short, with 23 bases between. The sequenced part of the CDR3 DNA is TGTGCCAGCTCATCCAATGGTTATACAGGCAGGGGTGGC. Translation: CASSSNGYTGRGG. The CDR3 in its entirety is CASSSNGYTGRGGYTF.

On this clone: The read terminates 3 residues ahead of where the CDR3 ends, so the germline J gene completes it. The chain employs TRBV7-9 and TRBJ1-1, with TRBD1 identical over 9 bases. This CDR3 has 12 amino acids. Germline CDR1 and CDR2: SEHNR and FQNEAQ (reference sequence). The CDR3: CASSRGQGKAFF. The covered CDR3 bases are TGTGCCAGCAGCCGGGGACAGGGAAAG.

This clone is labeled medium-sized (0.01 to 0.1%) based on frequency. The missing CDR3 end, 3 residues past where the read stops, is filled in from the germline J gene. The chain joins TRBV18 to TRBJ1-4, with 7 nucleotides matching TRBD1. Germline values: CDR1 KGHSH, CDR2 LQKENI. This CDR3 has 14 residues. Trimming at V came to 4 bases and at J to 5 bases, leaving 4 bases not matched to a gene. The sequenced CDR3 bases are TGTGCCAGCTCACGGGACAGACTAAATGAAAAA. Protein product: CASSRDRLNEK. In full, the CDR3 reads CASSRDRLNEKLFF.

Details on this clone: Read coverage stops 3 residues before the CDR3 terminus; the germline J gene supplies the remainder. The chain employs TRBV7-9 and TRBJ2-5; tentative D call: TRBD1 (5 bases). This CDR3 contains 15 residues. Germline CDR1 and CDR2: SEHNR and FQNEAQ (reference sequence). CDR3 DNA, as far as it was read: TGTGCCAGCAGCTTAAGGACGAGCTCGACAGATACC. Translating gives CASSLRTSSTDT. The complete CDR3 protein is CASSLRTSSTDTQYF.

On this clone itself: The read ends 3 residues before the CDR3 terminus; that terminus is restored from the germline J gene. The rearrangement links TRBV28 to TRBJ1-5; D remains unclear. Germline CDR1 and CDR2: MDHEN and SYDVKM. This CDR3 has 15 amino acids. V shed 7 bases and J shed 2 bases, with 15 bases lying between them. CDR3 in amino acids: CASTQANRRNQPQHF. Incomplete CDR3 DNA: TGTGCCAGCACTCAGGCGAACAGACGCAATCAGCCC.

This clone is labeled medium-sized based on frequency. The CDR3 is cut off 3 residues early in the read; its end comes from the germline J gene. The rearrangement joins TRBV10-3 to TRBJ2-1; 12 bases agree with TRBD2. V was pared by 7 bases and J by 0 bases, with 10 bases of the junction left unmatched. The length of the CDR3 is 18 residues. Germline CDR1 and CDR2: ENHRY and SYGVKD. CDR3 residues: CAITMTSGGLSSYNEQFF. The covered CDR3 bases are TGTGCCATCACCATGACTAGCGGGGGACTAAGCTCCTACAATGAG.

As to this clone: Read coverage stops 3 residues before the CDR3 terminus; the germline J gene supplies the remainder. V and J are TRBV27 and TRBJ2-1; 8 positions match TRBD1. The ends lost 5 bases at V and 4 bases at J; junction bases unmatched: 1. Germline CDR1 MNHEY, CDR2 SMNVEV (reference sequence). This CDR3 has 13 amino acids. The CDR3 protein is CASSRDRYNEQFF. CDR3 bases read: TGTGCCAGCAGTAGGGACAGGTACAATGAG.

Of note for this clone: Read data end 3 residues before the CDR3 end; the end is taken from the germline J gene. The rearrangement uses TRBV6-2 or TRBV6-3 and TRBJ1-2; D is undetermined. The CDR3 extends over 12 amino acids. CDR1 is MNHEY, CDR2 SVGEGT, per germline. The sequenced part of the CDR3 DNA is TGTGCCATAGCGGGATCCTACAATGAC. It specifies CAIAGSYND. The entire CDR3 reads CAIAGSYNDYTF.

Remarks on this clone: Read sequence stops 3 residues before the CDR3 end, and the germline J gene provides the missing end. The chain joins TRBV5-1 to TRBJ1-1, with TRBD1 identical over 7 bases. Germline V gene data show CDR1 as SGHRS and CDR2 as YFSETQ. The CDR3 covers 15 residues. With V trimmed by 0 bases and J by 4 bases, 6 bases remained unmatched. The CDR3 protein is CASSLGRTGLTEAFF. The sequenced CDR3 bases are TGCGCCAGCAGCTTGGGCCGGACAGGCCTCACTGAA.

Details on this clone: The DNA ends 3 residues before the CDR3 does, and the rest of the CDR3 is filled in from the germline J gene. The J gene is TRBJ2-1, the V gene TRBV5-1; 7 nucleotides match TRBD2. CDR1 is SGHRS and CDR2 is YFSETQ in the germline V gene. This CDR3 spans 14 amino acids. Trimming cost V 2 bases and J 4 bases; bases outside gene matches: 3. CDR3 loop: CASSFGGEYNEQFF. Incomplete CDR3 DNA: TGCGCCAGCAGCTTTGGGGGGGAGTACAATGAG.

Note on this clone: The CDR3 is cut off 3 residues early in the read; its end comes from the germline J gene. This chain uses TRBV7-7 with TRBJ2-1; 8 bases line up with TRBD2. Germline CDR1 SSHAT, CDR2 FNYEAQ (reference sequence). Losses at the gene ends were 5 bases for V and 4 bases for J; bases not matched to a gene: 4. The CDR3 totals 14 residues. CDR3 DNA, as far as it was read: TGTGCCAGCAGCCTTAGCGGGGAATACAATGAG. It is translated as CASSLSGEYNE. The complete CDR3 sequence is CASSLSGEYNEQFF. The full variable domain, in which reference TRBV7-7 and TRBJ2-1 provide the parts outside the CDR3, is GAGVSQSPRYKVTKRGQDVTLRCDPISSHATLYWYQQALGQGPEFLTYFNYEAQPDKSGLPSDRFSAERPEGSISTLTIQRTEQRDSAMYRCASSLSGEYNEQFFGPGTRLTVL.

Concerning this clone: The sequence runs out 3 residues before the end of the CDR3; the remainder is reconstructed from the germline J gene. V usage is TRBV7-9 and J usage is TRBJ2-4, with 8 bases identical to TRBD1. CDR1 is SEHNR and CDR2 is FQNEAQ in the germline V gene (reference sequence). This CDR3 contains 14 residues. CDR3 sequence: CASSLDGQGTGQYF. Partial CDR3 DNA: TGTGCCAGCAGCTTAGACGGACAGGGTACTGGT.

A remark on this clone: The read comes to an end 3 residues before the CDR3 does, leaving the germline J gene to fill in the end. This sequence joins TRBV5-6 and TRBJ1-5; D not certain. The germline gives CDR1 SGHDT, CDR2 YYEEEE. Trimming cost V 0 bases and J 5 bases, with 6 bases left between them. CDR3 length: 13 amino acids. Incomplete CDR3 DNA: TGTGCCAGCAGCTTGGATCCCGATCAGCCC. Protein: CASSLDPDQP. Given in full, the CDR3 is CASSLDPDQPQHF. Full variable domain (remainder filled in from reference TRBV5-6 and TRBJ1-5): DAGVTQSPTHLIKTRGQQVTLRCSPKSGHDTVSWYQQALGQGPQFIFQYYEEEERQRGNFPDRFSGHQFPNYSSELNVNALLLGDSALYLCASSLDPDQPQHFGDGTRLSIL.

In the case of this clone: From the germline J gene comes the end of the CDR3, since the read stops 3 residues before it. The genes are TRBV20-1 and TRBJ2-7; 8 nucleotides agree with TRBD2. CDR3 length: 15 amino acids. The germline V gene has CDR1 DFQATT and CDR2 SNEGSKA (reference sequence). V was pared by 0 bases and J by 6 bases, with 10 bases of the junction left unmatched. The CDR3 DNA, read in part, is TGCAGTGCTAGAGAAGCCGGGACTAGTCCCTCCGAG. It specifies CSAREAGTSPSE. In full, the CDR3 reads CSAREAGTSPSEQYF.

A remark on this clone: Coverage ceases 3 residues before the CDR3 finishes, and the germline J gene fills in the end. The rearrangement links TRBV5-6 to TRBJ1-1; 8 nucleotides match TRBD1. The trim removed 4 bases at V and 5 bases at J, leaving 10 bases unmatched. This CDR3 region has 15 residues. The germline gives CDR1 SGHDT, CDR2 YYEEEE. This CDR3 reads CASSLWTGSGTEAFF. The part of the CDR3 DNA that was read is TGTGCCAGCAGCCTATGGACAGGGTCAGGAACTGAA.

Concerning this clone itself: Read data end 3 residues before the CDR3 end; the end is taken from the germline J gene. V is TRBV15 and J is TRBJ1-4; maybe TRBD1 (5 bases). Trimming stripped 2 bases from V and 7 bases from J, with 5 bases between. The CDR3 has 12 residues. CDR1 is LNHNV, CDR2 YYDKDF, per germline (reference sequence). CDR3 protein: CATSRQGEKLFF. CDR3 DNA, as far as it was read: TGTGCCACCAGCAGACAGGGTGAAAAA.

Points on this clone: The read ends 3 residues early relative to the CDR3; the germline J gene fills the gap. The V gene is TRBV2, the J gene TRBJ1-1, with a weak D call TRBD1 (5 bases). The CDR3 covers 14 residues. Germline values: CDR1 SNHLY, CDR2 FYNNEI. Trimming pared 6 bases from V and 4 bases from J, leaving 15 bases between. The DNA read from the CDR3 is TGTGCCAGCAGGCGGGGCGCCGGAGGCACTGAA. Translated: CASRRGAGGTE. The full CDR3 is CASRRGAGGTEAFF.

Comments on this clone: The read terminates 3 residues before the CDR3 end, so the remaining end is supplied by the germline J gene. V gene TRBV2 combines with J gene TRBJ1-2, with D perhaps matching TRBD1 (5 bases). The V gene's germline CDR1 is SNHLY and CDR2 FYNNEI. CDR3 length: 15 residues. The CDR3: CASRVQGGLLGGYTF. Incomplete CDR3 DNA: TGTGCCAGCAGGGTGCAGGGTGGCCTGCTTGGGGGC.

Concerning this clone: The sequenced fragment ends 3 residues before the CDR3 boundary, so the rest is inferred from the germline J gene. V gene TRBV28 combines with J gene TRBJ2-2; TRBD2 might be the D (6 bases). Trimming pared 4 bases from V and 4 bases from J, leaving 19 bases between. The CDR3 loop spans 17 amino acids. CDR1 and CDR2 (germline): MDHEN, SYDVKM. Here the CDR3 reads CASSWLRTNQATGELFF. CDR3 bases read: TGTGCCAGCAGTTGGTTAAGGACTAACCAGGCCACCGGGGAG.

As regards this clone: The missing CDR3 end, 3 residues past where the read stops, is filled in from the germline J gene. Other nucleotide sequences from this sample produce the same CDR3. J is TRBJ1-3 and V is TRBV19; no definite D call. V lost 5 bases to trimming and J lost 0 bases, with 14 bases between them. CDR3 length: 16 amino acids. Germline V gene sequence: CDR1 LNHDA, CDR2 SQIVND (reference sequence). The CDR3 spells CASSSGAGLSGNTIYF. Partial CDR3 DNA: TGTGCCAGTAGTTCAGGCGCAGGCCTCTCTGGAAACACC.